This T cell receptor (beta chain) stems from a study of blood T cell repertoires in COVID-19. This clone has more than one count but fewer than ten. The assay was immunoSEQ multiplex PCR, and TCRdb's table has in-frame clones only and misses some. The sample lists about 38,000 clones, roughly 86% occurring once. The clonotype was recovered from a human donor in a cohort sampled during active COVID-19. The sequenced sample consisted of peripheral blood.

In nucleotides, the CDR3 is TGTGCCAGCAGCTCGTTGGGTTACGGAGTCTACGAGCAGTACTTC. Translating it yields CASSSLGYGVYEQYF. The rearrangement joins TRBV14 to TRBJ2-7, with unresolved D. The CDR3 loop spans 15 amino acids. CDR1 is SGHDN, CDR2 FVKESK, per germline. Trimming stripped 5 bases from V and 3 bases from J, with 17 bases between. Full variable domain (remainder filled in from reference TRBV14 and TRBJ2-7): EAGVTQFPSHSVIEKGQTVTLRCDPISGHDNLYWYRRVMGKEIKFLLHFVKESKQDESGMPNNRFLAERTGGTYSTLKVQPAELEDSGVYFCASSSLGYGVYEQYFGPGTRLTVT.